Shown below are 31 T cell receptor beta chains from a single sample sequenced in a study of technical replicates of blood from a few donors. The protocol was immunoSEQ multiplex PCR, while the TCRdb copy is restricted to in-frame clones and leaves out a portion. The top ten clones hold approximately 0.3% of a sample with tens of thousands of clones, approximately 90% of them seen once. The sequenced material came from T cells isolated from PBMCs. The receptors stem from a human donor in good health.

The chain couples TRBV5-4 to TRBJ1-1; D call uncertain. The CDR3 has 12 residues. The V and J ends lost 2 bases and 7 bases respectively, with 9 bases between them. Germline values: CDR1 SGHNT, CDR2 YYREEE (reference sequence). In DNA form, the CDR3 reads TGTGCCAGCAGCTTCGATGCACTTGAAGCTTTCTTT. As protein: CASSFDALEAFF. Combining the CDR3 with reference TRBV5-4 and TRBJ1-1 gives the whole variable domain ETGVTQSPTHLIKTRGQQVTLRCSSQSGHNTVSWYQQALGQGPQFIFQYYREEENGRGNFPPRFSGLQFPNYSSELNVNALELDDSALYLCASSFDALEAFFGQGTRLTVV.

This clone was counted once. The CDR3: CSVGTDSQETQYF. CDR3 sequence (DNA): TGCAGCGTGGGGACAGATAGCCAAGAGACCCAGTACTTC. The rearrangement uses TRBV29-1 and TRBJ2-5; 7 positions match TRBD1. This CDR3 comprises 13 residues. Germline values: CDR1 SQVTM, CDR2 ANQGSEA. J gave up 1 base and V 6 bases, and 5 bases lay outside the gene matches.

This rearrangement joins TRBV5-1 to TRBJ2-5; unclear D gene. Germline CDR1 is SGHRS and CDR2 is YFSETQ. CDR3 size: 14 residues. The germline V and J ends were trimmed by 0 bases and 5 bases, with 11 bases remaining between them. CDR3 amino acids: CASSLGAPKETQYF. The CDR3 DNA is TGCGCCAGCAGCTTGGGGGCCCCCAAGGAGACCCAGTACTTC.

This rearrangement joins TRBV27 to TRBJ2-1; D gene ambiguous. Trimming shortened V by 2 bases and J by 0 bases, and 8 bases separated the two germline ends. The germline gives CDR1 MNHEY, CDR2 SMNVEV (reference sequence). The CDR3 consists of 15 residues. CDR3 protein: CASSLSPSSYNEQFF. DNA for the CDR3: TGTGCCAGCAGTTTAAGCCCAAGCTCCTACAATGAGCAGTTCTTC.

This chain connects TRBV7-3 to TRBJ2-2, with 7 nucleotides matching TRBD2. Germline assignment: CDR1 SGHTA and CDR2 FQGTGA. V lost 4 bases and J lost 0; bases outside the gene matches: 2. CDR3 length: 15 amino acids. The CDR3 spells CASSSSGANTGELFF. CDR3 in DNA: TGTGCCAGCAGCTCGAGCGGGGCGAACACCGGGGAGCTGTTTTTT.

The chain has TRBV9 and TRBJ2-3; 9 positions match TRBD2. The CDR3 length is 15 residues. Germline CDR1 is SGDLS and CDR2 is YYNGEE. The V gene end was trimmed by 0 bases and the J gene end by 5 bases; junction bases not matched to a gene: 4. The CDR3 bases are TGTGCCAGCAGCGTAGGACTAGCGGTTTTAGATACGCAGTATTTT. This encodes CASSVGLAVLDTQYF.

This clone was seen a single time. CDR3 nucleotides: TGTGCCAGCAGCGGCGGGACGGCCAGCTCTGGGGCCAACGTCCTGACTTTC. Translation: CASSGGTASSGANVLTF. This chain joins TRBV5-4 and TRBJ2-6; D possibly corresponds to TRBD2 (6 bases). The CDR3 is 17 amino acids. Trimming stripped 4 bases from V and 0 bases from J, with 14 bases between. Germline V gene lookup returns CDR1 SGHNT and CDR2 YYREEE (reference sequence).

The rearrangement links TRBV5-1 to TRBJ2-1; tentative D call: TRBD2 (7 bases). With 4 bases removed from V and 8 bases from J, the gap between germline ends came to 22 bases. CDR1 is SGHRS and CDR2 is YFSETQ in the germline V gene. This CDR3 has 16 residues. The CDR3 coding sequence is TGCGCCAGCAGCCTTGAACTAGCGCCCAGGGGCGATGAGCAGTTCTTC. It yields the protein CASSLELAPRGDEQFF.

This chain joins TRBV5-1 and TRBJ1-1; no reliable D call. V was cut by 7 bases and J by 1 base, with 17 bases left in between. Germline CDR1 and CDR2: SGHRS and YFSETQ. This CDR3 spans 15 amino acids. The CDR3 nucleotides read TGCGCCAGCGGCCGGGGTAATGCGAGGAACACTGAAGCTTTCTTT. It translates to CASGRGNARNTEAFF.

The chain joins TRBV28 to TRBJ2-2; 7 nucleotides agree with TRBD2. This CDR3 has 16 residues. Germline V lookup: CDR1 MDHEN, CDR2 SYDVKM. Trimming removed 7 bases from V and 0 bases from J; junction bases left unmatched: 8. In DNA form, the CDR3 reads TGTGCCAGCACGGTCCAGCGGGACTCGAACACCGGGGAGCTGTTTTTT. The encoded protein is CASTVQRDSNTGELFF.

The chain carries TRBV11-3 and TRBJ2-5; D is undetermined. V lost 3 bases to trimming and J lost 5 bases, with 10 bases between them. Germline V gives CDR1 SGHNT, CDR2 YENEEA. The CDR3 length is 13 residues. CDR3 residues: CASSLSSRETQYF. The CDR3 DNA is TGTGCCAGCAGCTTGAGTAGTCGGGAGACCCAGTACTTC.

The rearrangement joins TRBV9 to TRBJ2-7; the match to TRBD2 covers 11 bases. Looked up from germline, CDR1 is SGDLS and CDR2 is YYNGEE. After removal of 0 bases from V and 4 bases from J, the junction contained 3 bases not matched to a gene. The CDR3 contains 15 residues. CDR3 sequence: CASSVGGTSGYEQYF. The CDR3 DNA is TGTGCCAGCAGCGTAGGGGGGACTAGCGGTTACGAGCAGTACTTC.

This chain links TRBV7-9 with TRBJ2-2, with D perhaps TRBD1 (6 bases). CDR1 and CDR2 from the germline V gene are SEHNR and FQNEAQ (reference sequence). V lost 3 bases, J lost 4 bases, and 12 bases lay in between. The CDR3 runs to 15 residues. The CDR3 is CASSLGAAGTGELFF. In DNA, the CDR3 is TGTGCCAGCAGCTTGGGGGCAGCAGGCACCGGGGAGCTGTTTTTT.

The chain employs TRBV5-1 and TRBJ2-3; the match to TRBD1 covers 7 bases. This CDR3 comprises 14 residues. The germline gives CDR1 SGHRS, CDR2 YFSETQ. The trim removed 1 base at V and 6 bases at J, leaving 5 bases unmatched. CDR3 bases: TGCGCCAGCAGCTTGAGACAGGGTCCGGATACGCAGTATTTT. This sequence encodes CASSLRQGPDTQYF.

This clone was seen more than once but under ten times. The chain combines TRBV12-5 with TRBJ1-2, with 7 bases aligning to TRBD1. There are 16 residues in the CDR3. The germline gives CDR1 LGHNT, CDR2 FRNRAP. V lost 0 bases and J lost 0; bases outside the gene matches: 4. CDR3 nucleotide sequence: TGTGCTAGTGGTTTGGTCCGGACAGGTTCTAACTATGGCTACACCTTC. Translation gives CASGLVRTGSNYGYTF.

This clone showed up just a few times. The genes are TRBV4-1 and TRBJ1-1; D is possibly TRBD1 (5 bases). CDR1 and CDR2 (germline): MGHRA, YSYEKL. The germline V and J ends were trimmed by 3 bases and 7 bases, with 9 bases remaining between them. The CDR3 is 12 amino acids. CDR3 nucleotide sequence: TGCGCCAGCAGCCAGAGACAGAATGAAGCTTTCTTT. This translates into CASSQRQNEAFF.

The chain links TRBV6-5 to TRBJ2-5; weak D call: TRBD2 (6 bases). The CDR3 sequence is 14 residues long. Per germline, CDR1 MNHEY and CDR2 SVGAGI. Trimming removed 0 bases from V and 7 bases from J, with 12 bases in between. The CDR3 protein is CASSYSRLGVTQYF. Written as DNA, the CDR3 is TGTGCCAGCAGTTACTCGAGACTAGGAGTGACCCAGTACTTC.

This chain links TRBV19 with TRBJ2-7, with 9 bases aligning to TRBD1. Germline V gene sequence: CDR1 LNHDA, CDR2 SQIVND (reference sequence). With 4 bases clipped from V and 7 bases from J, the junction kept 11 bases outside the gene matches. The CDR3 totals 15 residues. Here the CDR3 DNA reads TGTGCCAGTAGTACATCCGGGACAGGGACTTTGGAGCAGTACTTC. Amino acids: CASSTSGTGTLEQYF.

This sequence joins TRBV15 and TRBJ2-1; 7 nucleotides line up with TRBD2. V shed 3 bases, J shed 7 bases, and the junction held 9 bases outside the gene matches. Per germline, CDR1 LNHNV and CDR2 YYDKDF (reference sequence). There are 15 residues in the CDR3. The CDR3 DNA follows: TGTGCCACCAGCAGGATAGCGGGTGGGGAGAATGAGCAGTTCTTC. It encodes CATSRIAGGENEQFF. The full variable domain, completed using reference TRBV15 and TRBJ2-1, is DAMVIQNPRYQVTQFGKPVTLSCSQTLNHNVMYWYQQKSSQAPKLLFHYYDKDFNNEADTPDNFQSRRPNTSFCFLDIRSPGLGDTAMYLCATSRIAGGENEQFFGPGTRLTVL.

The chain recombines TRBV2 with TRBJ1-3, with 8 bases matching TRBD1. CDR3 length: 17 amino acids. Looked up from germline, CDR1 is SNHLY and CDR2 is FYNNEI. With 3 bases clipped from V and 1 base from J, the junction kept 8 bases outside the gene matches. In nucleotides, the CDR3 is TGTGCCAGCAGTGAGGGGACAGGCAAATTGTCTGGAAACACCATATATTTT. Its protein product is CASSEGTGKLSGNTIYF.

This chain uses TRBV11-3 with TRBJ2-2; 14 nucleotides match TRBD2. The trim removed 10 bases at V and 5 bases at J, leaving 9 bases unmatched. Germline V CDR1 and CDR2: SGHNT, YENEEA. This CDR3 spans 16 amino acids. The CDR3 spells CAIKTSGGAGTGELFF. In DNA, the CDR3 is TGTGCCATCAAGACTAGCGGGGGGGCTGGGACCGGGGAGCTGTTTTTT.

The CDR3 region is CSVLGGPGYEQYF. DNA for the CDR3: TGCAGCGTACTAGGAGGCCCGGGGTACGAGCAGTACTTC. This chain joins TRBV29-1 and TRBJ2-7; possible D gene TRBD2, 5 bases. The ends were cut back, 6 bases at V and 4 bases at J, with 16 bases in the middle. Germline V gene sequence: CDR1 SQVTM, CDR2 ANQGSEA. The CDR3 runs 13 residues.

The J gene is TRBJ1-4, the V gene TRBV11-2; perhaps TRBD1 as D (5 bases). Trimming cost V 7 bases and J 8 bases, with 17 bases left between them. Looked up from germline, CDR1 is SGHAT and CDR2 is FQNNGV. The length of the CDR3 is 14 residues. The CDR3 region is CASMVGGWGEKLFF. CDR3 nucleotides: TGTGCCAGCATGGTCGGGGGATGGGGCGAAAAACTGTTTTTT.

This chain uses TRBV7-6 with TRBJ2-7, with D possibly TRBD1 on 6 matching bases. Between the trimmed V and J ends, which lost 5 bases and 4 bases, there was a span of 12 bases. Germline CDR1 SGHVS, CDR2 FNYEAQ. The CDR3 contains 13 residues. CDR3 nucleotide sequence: TGTGCCAGCAGCCTCAACAGGGTTTACGAGCAGTACTTC. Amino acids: CASSLNRVYEQYF.

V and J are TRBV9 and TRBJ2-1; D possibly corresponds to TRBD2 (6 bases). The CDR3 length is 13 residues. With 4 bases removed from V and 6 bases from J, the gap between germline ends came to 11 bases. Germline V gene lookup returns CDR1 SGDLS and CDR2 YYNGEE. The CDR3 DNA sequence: TGTGCCAGCAGCCGGGGACTCGGCAATGAGCAGTTCTTC. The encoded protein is CASSRGLGNEQFF.

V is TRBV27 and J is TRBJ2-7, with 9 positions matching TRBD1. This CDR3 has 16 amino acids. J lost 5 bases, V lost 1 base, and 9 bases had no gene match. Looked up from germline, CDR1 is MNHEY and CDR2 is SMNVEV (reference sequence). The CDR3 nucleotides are TGTGCCAGCAGTTTATTACCCGGGACAGGGTCGCACGAGCAGTACTTC. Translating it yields CASSLLPGTGSHEQYF.

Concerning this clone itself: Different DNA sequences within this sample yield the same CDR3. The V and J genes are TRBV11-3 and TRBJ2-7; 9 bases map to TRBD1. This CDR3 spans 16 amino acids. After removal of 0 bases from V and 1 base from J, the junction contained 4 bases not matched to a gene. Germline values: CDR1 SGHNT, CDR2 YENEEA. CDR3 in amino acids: CASSLEKTGGSYEQYF. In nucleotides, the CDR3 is TGTGCCAGCAGCTTAGAGAAGACAGGGGGGTCCTACGAGCAGTACTTC.

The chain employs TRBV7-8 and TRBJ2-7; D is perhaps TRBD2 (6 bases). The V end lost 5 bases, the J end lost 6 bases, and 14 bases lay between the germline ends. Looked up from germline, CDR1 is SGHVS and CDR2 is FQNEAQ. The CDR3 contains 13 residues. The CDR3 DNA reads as TGTGCCAGCAGCAACCCAGGGACTCGCGAGCAGTACTTC. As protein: CASSNPGTREQYF.

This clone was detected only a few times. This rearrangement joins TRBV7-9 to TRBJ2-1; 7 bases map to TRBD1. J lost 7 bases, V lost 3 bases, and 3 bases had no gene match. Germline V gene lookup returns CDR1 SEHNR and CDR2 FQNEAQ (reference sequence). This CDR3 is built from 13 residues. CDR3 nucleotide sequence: TGTGCCAGCAGCTTTCTACAGGGGAATGAGCAGTTCTTC. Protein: CASSFLQGNEQFF.

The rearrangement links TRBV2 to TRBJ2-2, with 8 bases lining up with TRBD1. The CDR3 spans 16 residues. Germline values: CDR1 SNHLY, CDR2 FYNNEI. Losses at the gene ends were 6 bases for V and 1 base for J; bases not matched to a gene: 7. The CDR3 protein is CASSLRQGQNTGELFF. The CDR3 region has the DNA TGTGCCAGCAGCCTAAGACAGGGGCAGAACACCGGGGAGCTGTTTTTT.

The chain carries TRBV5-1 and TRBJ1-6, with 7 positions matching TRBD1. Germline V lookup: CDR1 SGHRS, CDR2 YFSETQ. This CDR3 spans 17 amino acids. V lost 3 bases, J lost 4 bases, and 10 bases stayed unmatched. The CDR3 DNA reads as TGCGCCAGCAGCTCAACTCCGACAGGGTCATATAATTCACCCCTCCACTTT. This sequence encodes CASSSTPTGSYNSPLHF.